This TCR beta chain was found in a study of beta chain features in type 1 diabetes. The CDR3 length is 15 residues. The V segment lost 5 bases and the J segment 0 bases; nucleotides outside the gene matches: 6. Germline V gene data show CDR1 as MNHEY and CDR2 as SVGAGI. Study-wide results and caveats: The study notes PCR might favor shorter templates equally in patients and controls. Researchers report that Type 1 diabetes patients had moderately but significantly shorter TCRB CDR3s across all four CD4+ subsets. The similarity of naive, central memory and Treg TCRB repertoires appeared greater among patients than among healthy donors.

This clone was counted only a few times. Its antigen remains unknown. The authors took one heparinised blood draw, averaging about 120 mL, from each donor. Purity exceeded 95% in all sorted populations. Every isolated RNA sample was fully reverse transcribed, so sequencing captured expressed TCRB transcripts. Assay: immunoSEQ multiplex PCR; the TCRdb copy retains only in-frame clones and omits some. Of around 340,000 clones listed, roughly 9% are singletons. The sequence was collected from a young man with type 1 diabetes. V gene TRBV6-5 combines with J gene TRBJ2-7; 8 bases are a match to TRBD1. The sequencing sample was made of central memory CD4+ T cells from blood. The CDR3 coding sequence is TGTGCCAGCAGTCAGGCCGGGACAGGCTCCTACGAGCAGTACTTC. This codes for CASSQAGTGSYEQYF.